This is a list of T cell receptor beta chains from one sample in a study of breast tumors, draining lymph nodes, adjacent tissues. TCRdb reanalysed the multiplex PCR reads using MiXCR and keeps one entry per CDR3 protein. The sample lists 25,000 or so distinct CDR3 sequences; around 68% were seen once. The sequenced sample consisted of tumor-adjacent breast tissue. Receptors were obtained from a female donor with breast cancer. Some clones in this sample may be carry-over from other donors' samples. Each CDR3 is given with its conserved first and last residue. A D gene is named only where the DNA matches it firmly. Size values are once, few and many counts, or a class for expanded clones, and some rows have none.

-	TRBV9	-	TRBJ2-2	TGTACCAGCAGCGTAGTATTGGGTGGAGGGACCTTCACCGGGGAGCTGTTTTTT	CTSSVVLGGGTFTGELFF
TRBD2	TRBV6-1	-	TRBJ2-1	TGTGCCAGCAGTCTAGCGGGTTACAATGAGCAGTTCTTC	CASSLAGYNEQFF
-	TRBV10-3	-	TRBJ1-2	TGTGCCATCAGTGAGTCGGAGTGGGCGACAGGTCAGGGCTACACCTTC	CAISESEWATGQGYTF
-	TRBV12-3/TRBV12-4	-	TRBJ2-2	TGTGCCAGCAGTATCAAGACTAGTCTGTTTTTT	CASSIKTSLFF
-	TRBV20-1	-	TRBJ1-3	TGCAGTGCTAGCGAAACAATGTCTGGAAACACCATATATTTT	CSASETMSGNTIYF
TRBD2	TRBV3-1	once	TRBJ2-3	TGTGCCTCCCGACTAGCGGGAGATACGCAGTATTTT	CASRLAGDTQYF
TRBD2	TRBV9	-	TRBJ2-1	TGTGCCAGCAGCGGGACTAGCGGGACCCTAATTAAGCAGTTCTTC	CASSGTSGTLIKQFF
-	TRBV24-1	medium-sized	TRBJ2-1	TGTGCCACCAGTGAACTCCCCGGACCTGGGCACAATGAGCAGTTCTTC	CATSELPGPGHNEQFF
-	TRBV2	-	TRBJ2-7	TGTGCCAGCAGTGAAAGGGTGCCCCCCTACGAGCAGTACTTC	CASSERVPPYEQYF
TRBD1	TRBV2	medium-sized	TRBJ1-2	TGTGCCAGCAGTGGGGACCGGGACAGAAGATCTAACTATGGCTACACCTTC	CASSGDRDRRSNYGYTF
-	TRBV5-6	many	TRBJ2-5	TGTGCCAGCAGCTTGGCCGCGGCCTCCGAGACCCAGTACTTC	CASSLAAASETQYF
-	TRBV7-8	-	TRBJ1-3	TGTGCCAGCGGTGGGGCGATGATTGGAAACACCATATATTTT	CASGGAMIGNTIYF
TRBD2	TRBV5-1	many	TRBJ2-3	TGCGCCAGCAGCTCAACTAGCGTTAGGGCAGATACGCAGTATTTT	CASSSTSVRADTQYF
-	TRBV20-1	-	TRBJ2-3	TGCAGTGCTAGAGAGGGACTTCAATATACGCAGTATTTT	CSAREGLQYTQYF
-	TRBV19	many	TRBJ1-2	TGTGCCAGTAGCCACCCCCAAGGTGGGGGCCACTATGGCTACACCTTC	CASSHPQGGGHYGYTF
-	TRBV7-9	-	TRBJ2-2	TGTGCCAGCAGTACCAACAGGGAAACTACCGGGGAGCTGTTTTTT	CASSTNRETTGELFF
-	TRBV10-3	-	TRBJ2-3	TGTGCCATCAGTGAGTCAGGCGGGAGCACAGATACGCAGTATTTT	CAISESGGSTDTQYF
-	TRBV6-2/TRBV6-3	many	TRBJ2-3	TGTGCCAGCAGTTACTCGGCGGAACCCACAGATACGCAGTATTTT	CASSYSAEPTDTQYF
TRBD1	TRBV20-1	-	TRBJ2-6	TGCAGTGCTAGGGCCTGGGTGGACAGGGCGCGCTCTGGGGCCAACGTCCTGACTTTC	CSARAWVDRARSGANVLTF
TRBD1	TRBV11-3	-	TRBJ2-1	TGTGCCAGCAGCTCGCGGACAGGGGGACCCTACAATGAGCAGTTCTTC	CASSSRTGGPYNEQFF
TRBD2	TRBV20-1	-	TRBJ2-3	TGCAGTGCTGTCGGGACTAGCGGGAGTTTTGATACGCAGTATTTT	CSAVGTSGSFDTQYF
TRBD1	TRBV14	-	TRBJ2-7	TGTGCCAGCAGGATGACAGGGGGTCTTTCCTACGAGCAGTACTTC	CASRMTGGLSYEQYF
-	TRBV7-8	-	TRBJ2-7	TGTGCCAGCAGCTTAGCATTAGGAGGGGTAGACGAGCAGTACTTC	CASSLALGGVDEQYF
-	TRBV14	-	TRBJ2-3	TGTGCCAGCAGCCAAGTACCCTCTCATAGATCTCCAGATACGCAGTATTTT	CASSQVPSHRSPDTQYF
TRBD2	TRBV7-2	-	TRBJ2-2	TGCGCCAGCAGCCAAGATGCGGGAGCGAACACCGGGGAGCTGTTTTTT	CASSQDAGANTGELFF
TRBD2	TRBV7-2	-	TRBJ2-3	TGTGCCAGCAGCTTAATGCCGACTAGCGGGCCATCCCGGGGTAGCACAGATACGCAGTATTTT	CASSLMPTSGPSRGSTDTQYF
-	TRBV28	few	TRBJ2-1	TGTGCCAGCAACCCGCAGACCCCAGGGAATGAGCAGTTCTTC	CASNPQTPGNEQFF
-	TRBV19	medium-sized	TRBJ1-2	TGTGCCAGTAGTTTGGCTTACTATGGCTACACCTTC	CASSLAYYGYTF
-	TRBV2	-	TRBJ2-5	TGTGCCAGCATTACCGGAGGATCCGGGGAGACCCAGTACTTC	CASITGGSGETQYF
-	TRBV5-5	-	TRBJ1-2	TGTGCCAGCAGCTCCGGCCTAGGAGGGGAAGGCTACACCTTC	CASSSGLGGEGYTF
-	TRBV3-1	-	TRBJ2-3	TGTGCCAGCAGCCAAGATGGGCAGGGAGGAGATACGCAGTATTTT	CASSQDGQGGDTQYF
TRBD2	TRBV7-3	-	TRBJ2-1	TGTGCCAGCAGCGAACGGACTAGCGGGAACAATGAGCAGTTCTTC	CASSERTSGNNEQFF
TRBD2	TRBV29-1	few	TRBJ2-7	TGCAGCGTTGGAATCACGTCTAGCGGGAGAATGTTCTACGAGCAGTACTTC	CSVGITSSGRMFYEQYF
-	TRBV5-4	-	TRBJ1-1	TGTGCCAGCAGCGTATCGTCTTGGGGCGTTTTAAGCACTGAAGCTTTCTTT	CASSVSSWGVLSTEAFF
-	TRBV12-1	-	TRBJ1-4	TGTGCCAGCAGCTTTGCCACAGGGAAGGATGAAAAACTGTTTTTT	CASSFATGKDEKLFF
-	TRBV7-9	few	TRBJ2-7	TGTGCCAGCAGCTTCGGGAGCTTGTTGTCCGAGCAGTACTTC	CASSFGSLLSEQYF
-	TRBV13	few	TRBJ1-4	TGTGCCAGCAGCCACGGCGGCTGGGGGGGGGATGAAAAACTGTTTTTT	CASSHGGWGGDEKLFF
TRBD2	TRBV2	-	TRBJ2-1	TGTGCCAGCAGCCCTAGCGGGCATCACAATGAGCAGTTCTTC	CASSPSGHHNEQFF
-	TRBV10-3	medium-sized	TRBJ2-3	TGTGCCATCAGTGTCGAACGGGAGCGGACAGATACGCAGTATTTT	CAISVERERTDTQYF
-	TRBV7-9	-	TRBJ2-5	TGTGCCAGCAGCTTATTTACCGCCTGGGAGACCCAGTACTTC	CASSLFTAWETQYF
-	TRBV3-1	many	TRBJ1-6	TGTGCCAGCAGCCAAGGGACAGTTAATTCACCCCTCCACTTT	CASSQGTVNSPLHF
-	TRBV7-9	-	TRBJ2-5	TGTGCCAGCAGCCCGGACTACCAAGAGACCCAGTACTTC	CASSPDYQETQYF
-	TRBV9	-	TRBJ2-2	TGTGCCAGCAGCGTATTCTTCGAGGTGGGAGTGAGTACCGGGGAGCTGTTTTTT	CASSVFFEVGVSTGELFF
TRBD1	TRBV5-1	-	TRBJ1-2	TGCGCCAGCAGCACAAACAGGGGGCGGAACTATGGCTACACCTTC	CASSTNRGRNYGYTF
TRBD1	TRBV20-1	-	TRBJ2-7	TGCAGTGCTAGTCCTGGGACAGGGGCTGGCGAGCAGTACTTC	CSASPGTGAGEQYF
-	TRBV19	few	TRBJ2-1	TGTGCCAGTACCTCAGGGGATCGTTCCTACAATGAGCAGTTCTTC	CASTSGDRSYNEQFF
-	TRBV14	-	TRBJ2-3	TGTGCCAGCAGCTCTGACTCCACAGATACGCAGTATTTT	CASSSDSTDTQYF
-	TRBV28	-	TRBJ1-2	TGTGCCAGCACCCCCGGCGGGCGGGGAGGCTACACCTTC	CASTPGGRGGYTF
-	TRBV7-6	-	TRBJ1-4	TGTGCCAGCAGCTTATTGGGGACCGAAAAACTGTTTTTT	CASSLLGTEKLFF
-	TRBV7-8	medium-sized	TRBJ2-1	TGTGCCAGCAGCTTAATTGGCAGTTACCGTTCCCCCTACAATGAGCAGTTCTTC	CASSLIGSYRSPYNEQFF
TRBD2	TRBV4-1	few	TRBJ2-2	TGCGCCAGCAGCCAAGCGGGACTAACGAACACCGGGGAGCTGTTTTTT	CASSQAGLTNTGELFF